This T cell receptor beta chain was retrieved from a study of blood T cell repertoires in COVID-19. Study-wide background: Sites in the United States, Italy and Spain provided acute and convalescent COVID-19 samples.

Trimming took 2 bases from V and 14 from J; bases not matched to a gene: 7. This CDR3 spans 12 amino acids. The V gene's germline CDR1 is SGHDN and CDR2 FVKESK. Study members were between about 18 and 100 years old and lived in approximately 25 US regions. Cohort allocation depended upon clinical history that participants reported. In the original processing: Reference gene primers were amplified, and this amplification served to estimate nucleated cell counts. The repertoire was sequenced with immunoSEQ multiplex PCR; TCRdb's copy has only in-frame clones and lacks some. V and J calls plus clone size are reproduced from that table; the DNA served to infer D and trimming. The sample consists of some 150,000 clones, roughly 90% of them appearing once.

The sequenced material came from PBMCs or T cells enriched from blood (not recorded which). This TCR derives from a human donor with acute COVID-19. The donor label of this sample is uncertain. This rearrangement joins TRBV14 to TRBJ1-2, with 8 bases identical to TRBD1. CDR3 region: CASSQRQGAGTF. CDR3 in DNA: TGTGCCAGCAGCCAAAGGCAGGGGGCAGGTACCTTC.